What follows is one T cell receptor (beta chain) and its context. Its target is unknown. This record comes from a study of blood T cells in healthy people across ages. The authors ran a second PCR of about 6 to 12 cycles using a sample-barcoded 5' primer and a J-beta primer mix. A template-switch adaptor containing 12 random nucleotides labeled each cDNA molecule. TCRdb ran MiXCR on the 5' RACE reads and lists one entry per CDR3 protein. Of roughly 860,000 distinct CDR3 sequences in the sample, around two thirds were seen once. Points from the study as a whole: Without sorted subsets, naive and antigen-experienced compartments could not be conclusively compared.

The CDR3 has 14 residues. With 3 bases removed from V and 6 bases from J, the gap between germline ends came to 11 bases. The germline V gene has CDR1 ENHRY and CDR2 SYGVKD. The donors, aged about 6 to 90, were healthy Caucasians from Russia. Per-sample PBMC isolation yielded at least 6 million cells. V usage is TRBV10-3 and J usage is TRBJ2-2, with D unresolved. Material: blood. This clonotype originated in a man aged 30 to 39 in good health. The CDR3 is CAISEVGWAGELFF. DNA of the CDR3: TGTGCCATCAGTGAAGTGGGTTGGGCCGGGGAGCTGTTTTTT.